The 26 T cell receptor beta chains reported below all come from one sample, sequenced in a study of regulatory T cells in long-lasting Graves disease. Library construction for TCR beta used iRepertoire HTBI primers and Arm-PCR of CDR3 regions. TCRdb used MiXCR to reprocess the multiplex PCR reads, holding one entry per CDR3 protein. This table holds about 610,000 distinct CDR3 sequences, approximately 16% found once. The time point was: newly diagnosed GD, antithyroid drugs for less than 3 months. With RNA extracted from PBMCs as input, the TCR library was made. These sequences were also reported in another study, on T cells in Graves' hyperthyroidism and ophthalmopathy.

Specimen: peripheral blood mononuclear cells (PBMCs), collected at new diagnosis, from a patient treated with antithyroid drugs. The receptors stem from a young man with Graves disease.

The gene calls are TRBV6-1 and TRBJ1-5, with unresolved D. Between the trimmed V and J ends, which lost 1 base and 7 bases, there was a span of 8 bases. The CDR3 is 13 amino acids. Germline CDR1 is MNHNS and CDR2 is SASEGT. The CDR3 DNA reads as TGTGCCAGCAGTGAAGGTCCTAAGCAGCCCCAGCATTTT. It is translated as CASSEGPKQPQHF.

This clonotype was seen more than once but under ten times. The chain is built from TRBV3-1 and TRBJ1-1; TRBD1 might be the D (6 bases). Per the germline V gene, CDR1 is LGHDT and CDR2 is YNNKEL (reference sequence). The CDR3 has 14 residues. The germline V and J ends were trimmed by 3 bases and 5 bases, with 13 bases remaining between them. The CDR3 is CASSQGARGTEAFF. CDR3 nucleotides: TGTGCCAGCAGCCAGGGGGCCCGGGGGACTGAAGCTTTCTTT.

In the case of this clonotype: This may be a read error: a much more frequent sequence differs by one nucleotide. The chain has TRBV6-4 and TRBJ1-1, with 9 bases identical to TRBD1. This CDR3 region has 13 residues. The V gene's germline CDR1 is MRHNA and CDR2 SNTAGT. DNA for the CDR3: TGTGCCAGTATGGACAGGGGCCTCGGGCGAGCTTCCTTT. Residues: CASMDRGLGRASF.

A few counts support this clonotype. One end of the junction varies from germline; a read error may be responsible. The J gene is TRBJ1-1, the V gene TRBV15; D ambiguous. CDR1 and CDR2 from the germline V gene are LNHNV and YYDKDF (reference sequence). This CDR3 region has 13 residues. The CDR3 sequence is CATSRGRNAEAFF. CDR3 nucleotides: TGTGCCACCAGTCGAGGACGGAACGCTGAAGCTTTCTTT. Supplemented by reference TRBV15 and TRBJ1-1, the full variable domain reads DAMVIQNPRYQVTQFGKPVTLSCSQTLNHNVMYWYQQKSSQAPKLLFHYYDKDFNNEADTPDNFQSRRPNTSFCFLDIRSPGLGDTAMYLCATSRGRNAEAFFGQGTRLTVV.

This clonotype was counted ten times or more. The V call is TRBV20-1, the J call TRBJ2-3; TRBD2 agrees at 14 bases. The J segment lost 2 bases and the V segment lost 3 bases, leaving 7 bases of the junction unmatched. Germline-derived CDR1 and CDR2 are DFQATT and SNEGSKA (reference sequence). The CDR3 is 17 amino acids. The CDR3, as DNA: TGCAGTGCTAGGGGACTAGCGGGAGATGTCGCCACAGATACGCAGTATTTT. Protein product: CSARGLAGDVATDTQYF.

The chain has TRBV9 and TRBJ2-1; 7 bases align to TRBD2. This CDR3 is built from 14 residues. V was pared by 3 bases and J by 8 bases, with 8 bases of the junction left unmatched. Germline CDR1 and CDR2: SGDLS and YYNGEE. CDR3 amino acids: CASSGQTSPYEQFF. CDR3 nucleotide sequence: TGTGCCAGCAGCGGCCAGACTAGCCCCTATGAGCAGTTCTTC.

This clonotype was counted many times. The chain recombines TRBV18 with TRBJ1-2; 7 bases line up with TRBD1. This CDR3 is built from 14 residues. Germline loops: CDR1 KGHSH, CDR2 LQKENI. With V trimmed by 3 bases and J by 4 bases, 5 bases remained unmatched. CDR3: CASSPGQPIYGYTF. In nucleotides, the CDR3 is TGTGCCAGCTCACCGGGACAGCCCATCTATGGCTACACCTTC.

This chain connects TRBV5-1 to TRBJ1-2, with TRBD1 matching 8 bases. CDR3 length: 11 amino acids. Germline CDR1 is SGHRS and CDR2 is YFSETQ. The ends lost 7 bases at V and 8 bases at J; junction bases unmatched: 4. CDR3 residues: CASQDRVGYTF. The CDR3 region has the DNA TGCGCCAGCCAGGACAGGGTCGGCTACACCTTC.

This clonotype was observed a few times. The CDR3 spells CASFLSATRAGYGYTF. DNA of the CDR3: TGTGCCAGCTTCCTGTCTGCCACAAGAGCAGGGTATGGCTACACCTTC. This chain links TRBV18 with TRBJ1-2, with D possibly TRBD1 on 5 matching bases. CDR1 KGHSH and CDR2 LQKENI come from the germline V gene. The CDR3 consists of 16 residues. With 7 bases removed from V and 5 bases from J, the gap between germline ends came to 23 bases.

This clonotype has only a few counts. This rearrangement joins TRBV9 to TRBJ1-3, with 8 positions matching TRBD1. Germline V CDR1 and CDR2: SGDLS, YYNGEE. The J segment lost 5 bases and the V segment lost 0 bases, leaving 7 bases of the junction unmatched. The CDR3 is 16 amino acids. CDR3 in amino acids: CASSVEAQGARNTIYF. CDR3 DNA: TGTGCCAGCAGCGTAGAGGCCCAGGGGGCCAGAAACACCATATATTTT.

The chain links TRBV5-6 to TRBJ2-7; possibly TRBD1 for D (5 bases). Trimming removed 5 bases at V and 1 base at J, with 10 bases between. This CDR3 contains 13 residues. Germline CDR1 and CDR2: SGHDT and YYEEEE. In nucleotides, the CDR3 is TGTGCCAGCAGTCGACAGATTTCCTACGAGCAGTACTTC. Translating it yields CASSRQISYEQYF. Together with reference TRBV5-6 and TRBJ2-7, the CDR3 gives the full variable domain: DAGVTQSPTHLIKTRGQQVTLRCSPKSGHDTVSWYQQALGQGPQFIFQYYEEEERQRGNFPDRFSGHQFPNYSSELNVNALLLGDSALYLCASSRQISYEQYFGPGTRLTVT.

This clonotype has just a few counts. The chain links TRBV9 to TRBJ2-7; D may be TRBD1 (5 bases). The length of the CDR3 is 15 residues. Germline V lookup: CDR1 SGDLS, CDR2 YYNGEE. The V end was cut by 4 bases, the J end by 0 bases, with 14 bases between. In DNA form, the CDR3 reads TGTGCCAGCAGCCCTCACAGGACCCTCTCCTACGAGCAGTACTTC. This gives the protein CASSPHRTLSYEQYF.

The chain is built from TRBV14 and TRBJ2-7; D is unclear. Per the germline V gene, CDR1 is SGHDN and CDR2 is FVKESK. The V end was cut by 0 bases, the J end by 7 bases, with 13 bases between. The CDR3 has 14 amino acids. The CDR3 DNA reads TGTGCCAGCAGCCAAGAATTAGGACCCCGTGAGCAGTACTTC. Its translation is CASSQELGPREQYF.

This clonotype was found a few times. This rearrangement joins TRBV7-8 to TRBJ2-3, with 7 nucleotides matching TRBD1. The CDR3 runs to 16 residues. CDR1 is SGHVS, CDR2 FQNEAQ, per germline. V lost 6 bases, J lost 4 bases, and 13 bases stayed unmatched. CDR3 sequence (DNA): TGTGCCAGCAGACTACGAGGGGGCTTGTTGGCAGATACGCAGTATTTT. It encodes CASRLRGGLLADTQYF.

This clonotype was counted at least ten times. This rearrangement joins TRBV7-8 to TRBJ2-5; 7 bases agree with TRBD2. CDR1 and CDR2 from the germline V gene are SGHVS and FQNEAQ. CDR3 length: 16 residues. Losses at the gene ends were 2 bases for V and 5 bases for J; bases not matched to a gene: 11. The chain's CDR3 is CASSLLKLARTETQYF. The CDR3 nucleotides are TGTGCCAGCAGCTTATTGAAACTAGCGCGTACGGAGACCCAGTACTTC.

This clonotype has more than one count but fewer than ten. CDR3 sequence (DNA): TGTGCCAGCAGTTTTGACAGGGAGGCCTATGGCTACACCTTC. It is translated as CASSFDREAYGYTF. The chain couples TRBV12-3 or TRBV12-4 to TRBJ1-2; TRBD1 matches at 7 bases. Unmatched junction bases numbered 5, after V lost 3 bases and J lost 4 bases. The CDR3 has 14 residues.

This clonotype was counted ten times or more. This sequence joins TRBV6-1 and TRBJ2-1; 13 nucleotides match TRBD2. V lost 6 bases to trimming and J lost 6 bases; unmatched junction nucleotides: 8. Germline values: CDR1 MNHNS, CDR2 SASEGT. The CDR3 totals 16 residues. For the CDR3, the DNA is TGTGCCAGCAGGGGGACTAGCGGGAACGGGGTCAATGAGCAGTTCTTC. This sequence encodes CASRGTSGNGVNEQFF.

The rearrangement uses TRBV9 and TRBJ2-1; unclear D gene. V was cut by 0 bases and J by 7 bases, with 11 bases left in between. Germline lookup yields CDR1 SGDLS and CDR2 YYNGEE. The CDR3 consists of 14 residues. The CDR3 DNA follows: TGTGCCAGCAGCGTAGGGGTAGGTGGGAATGAGCAGTTCTTC. This sequence encodes CASSVGVGGNEQFF.

CDR3 residues: CASSPTRGQEITDTQYF. The CDR3 coding sequence is TGTGCCAGCTCACCCACTCGTGGACAAGAAATAACAGATACGCAGTATTTT. The rearrangement links TRBV18 to TRBJ2-3; D is perhaps TRBD1 (5 bases). Germline CDR1 is KGHSH and CDR2 is LQKENI. V lost 3 bases, J lost 3 bases, and 19 bases lay in between. The CDR3 sequence is 17 residues long.

This clonotype was detected many times. The V and J genes are TRBV19 and TRBJ2-1; D is perhaps TRBD2 (6 bases). The length of the CDR3 is 15 residues. Germline CDR1 reads LNHDA; CDR2 reads SQIVND (reference sequence). V lost 3 bases and J 6 bases, leaving 15 bases between the germline ends. This CDR3 reads CASSMATRIGNEQFF. DNA for the CDR3: TGTGCCAGTAGTATGGCGACTAGAATAGGCAATGAGCAGTTCTTC.

This clonotype was counted many times. The CDR3 sequence: CAWSGLSNQPQHF. The CDR3 DNA follows: TGTGCCTGGAGCGGGCTGAGCAATCAGCCCCAGCATTTT. V is TRBV30 and J is TRBJ1-5, with D hard to call. Germline values: CDR1 GTSNPN, CDR2 SVGIG (reference sequence). The CDR3 spans 13 residues. V lost 3 bases, J lost 1 base, and 7 bases lay in between.

At least ten counts were recorded for this clonotype. The chain uses TRBV7-9 and TRBJ2-3; D possibly uses TRBD1 or TRBD2 (5 bases each). The CDR3 spans 14 residues. V shed 10 bases and J shed 0 bases, with 14 bases lying between them. CDR1 is SEHNR and CDR2 is FQNEAQ in the germline V gene (reference sequence). The CDR3 region is CATSGTPSTDTQYF. The CDR3 coding sequence is TGTGCCACCTCCGGGACCCCTAGCACAGATACGCAGTATTTT.

This clonotype appeared many times. The chain couples TRBV12-5 to TRBJ2-1, with a possible D match to TRBD2 (5 bases). Deletions cut 0 bases from V and 0 bases from J, with 9 bases between. The germline V gene has CDR1 LGHNT and CDR2 FRNRAP. The CDR3 has 16 residues. CDR3 loop: CASGLVVGSSYNEQFF. The CDR3 DNA is TGTGCTAGTGGTTTGGTAGTGGGGAGCTCCTACAATGAGCAGTTCTTC.

The table lists this clonotype with many counts. This chain connects TRBV20-1 to TRBJ2-1, with D possibly TRBD2 on 6 matching bases. This CDR3 is built from 15 residues. Trimming removed 0 bases at V and 3 bases at J, with 12 bases between. Germline V lookup: CDR1 DFQATT, CDR2 SNEGSKA (reference sequence). In nucleotides, the CDR3 is TGCAGTGCTAGAGATGAGGCGGGGTACTACAATGAGCAGTTCTTC. It codes for CSARDEAGYYNEQFF.

This clonotype was found many times. CDR3 in DNA: TGCGCCAGCAGCTTTTCGACAGGGGGATCCTCCGGGGAGCTGTTTTTT. Protein product: CASSFSTGGSSGELFF. The chain uses TRBV5-1 and TRBJ2-2; 9 bases line up with TRBD1. Per germline, CDR1 SGHRS and CDR2 YFSETQ. The length of the CDR3 is 16 residues. V was clipped by 2 bases and J by 6 bases; unmatched bases: 8.

In this sample, this clonotype turned up many times. The chain has TRBV27 and TRBJ2-7; perhaps TRBD1 as D (5 bases). The CDR3 consists of 14 residues. Deletions cut 2 bases from V and 6 bases from J, with 14 bases between. CDR1 and CDR2 from the germline V gene are MNHEY and SMNVEV (reference sequence). CDR3 in DNA: TGTGCCAGCAGTTTAAGGGGCATCCAGGCCGAGCAGTACTTC. It translates to CASSLRGIQAEQYF.